This TCR beta chain was obtained from a study of blood T cell repertoires in COVID-19. CDR1 and CDR2 from the germline V gene are MNHEY and SMNVEV (reference sequence). This CDR3 comprises 15 residues. The V segment lost 4 bases and the J segment 4 bases; nucleotides outside the gene matches: 7. Original methodology: Using reference gene primer amplification, nucleated cell counts were estimated. The table came from immunoSEQ multiplex PCR; TCRdb's copy has only in-frame clones and leaves some out. V, J and clone size are taken as reported in that table, and D and trimming were inferred from the DNA itself. The table includes 250,000 to 350,000 clones, around nine tenths detected once.

Sequencing input: peripheral blood. This TCR was sampled from a woman aged 60 to 75 with acute or convalescent COVID-19. The chain links TRBV27 to TRBJ2-1; 7 nucleotides line up with TRBD1. The CDR3 bases are TGTGCCAGCAGTTATGGGGACAGAGATTACAATGAGCAGTTCTTC. This codes for CASSYGDRDYNEQFF.